What follows are 24 T cell receptor beta chains derived from one specimen sequenced in a study of T cell changes during pregnancy in multiple sclerosis. Some clones are missing from TCRdb's copy, which holds only in-frame ones; the method was immunoSEQ multiplex PCR. Among about 70,000 clones listed, 85% to 95% were seen once. The source was peripheral blood, collected in the second trimester of pregnancy. These receptors all come from a female donor in good health, enrolled as a control in a pregnancy study.

The CDR3 protein is CATRVGGDPYGYTF. In DNA form, the CDR3 reads TGTGCCACCAGGGTGGGGGGGGATCCTTATGGCTACACCTTC. The gene calls are TRBV15 and TRBJ1-2, with D tentatively TRBD1 (5 bases). The length of the CDR3 is 14 residues. V lost 6 bases to trimming and J lost 5 bases, with 16 bases between them. Germline lookup yields CDR1 LNHNV and CDR2 YYDKDF (reference sequence).

This clone came up a few times. The V call is TRBV19, the J call TRBJ1-2; 10 bases match TRBD1. Germline V gene lookup returns CDR1 LNHDA and CDR2 SQIVND (reference sequence). The CDR3 has 15 residues. Unmatched junction bases numbered 11, after V lost 5 bases and J lost 8 bases. CDR3 DNA: TGTGCCAGTAGTCCTTACGGACAGGGGGTATGGGGCTACACCTTC. Translation gives CASSPYGQGVWGYTF.

V usage is TRBV28 and J usage is TRBJ1-2; a possible D gene is TRBD1 (5 bases). The CDR3 consists of 12 residues. The germline V gene has CDR1 MDHEN and CDR2 SYDVKM. V lost 6 bases, J lost 8 bases, and 13 bases lay in between. Here the CDR3 reads CASSTAGRGYTF. CDR3 coding DNA: TGTGCCAGCAGCACCGCAGGGCGGGGCTACACCTTC.

This chain uses TRBV29-1 with TRBJ1-1; D ambiguous. There are 13 residues in the CDR3. Deletions cut 7 bases from V and 1 base from J, with 13 bases between. The V gene's germline CDR1 is SQVTM and CDR2 ANQGSEA. This CDR3 is CSALRPGNTEAFF. The CDR3 DNA is TGCAGCGCCCTAAGGCCAGGGAACACTGAAGCTTTCTTT.

The genes are TRBV6-1 and TRBJ1-2; tentatively, D is TRBD1 (6 bases). Germline V gives CDR1 MNHNS, CDR2 SASEGT. This CDR3 spans 14 amino acids. Trimming shortened V by 2 bases and J by 5 bases, and 12 bases separated the two germline ends. Written as DNA, the CDR3 is TGTGCCAGCAGTGAATGGGCAGGGGCGTATGGCTACACCTTC. Residues: CASSEWAGAYGYTF.

The genes are TRBV28 and TRBJ2-7, with a tentative D call TRBD1 (6 bases). V lost 6 bases and J 4 bases, leaving 10 bases between the germline ends. Germline V gene lookup returns CDR1 MDHEN and CDR2 SYDVKM. The CDR3 runs 12 residues. CDR3 sequence (DNA): TGTGCCAGCAGGCGAACAGGGTACGAGCAGTACTTC. Protein: CASRRTGYEQYF.

V is TRBV7-9 and J is TRBJ2-5; tentatively, D is TRBD2 (5 bases). The CDR3 loop spans 12 amino acids. V shed 5 bases and J shed 5 bases, with 9 bases lying between them. Germline V gives CDR1 SEHNR, CDR2 FQNEAQ (reference sequence). The CDR3 DNA is TGTGCCAGCAGCCGGACTGTGGAGACCCAGTACTTC. The encoded protein is CASSRTVETQYF.

The chain combines TRBV19 with TRBJ1-5; possibly TRBD1 for D (5 bases). The CDR3 runs 13 residues. Trimming shortened V by 7 bases and J by 10 bases, and 17 bases separated the two germline ends. Germline assignment: CDR1 LNHDA and CDR2 SQIVND (reference sequence). CDR3 amino acids: CASKGLTLGPQHF. CDR3 sequence (DNA): TGTGCCAGTAAGGGGCTAACCCTCGGCCCCCAGCATTTT.

This rearrangement joins TRBV28 to TRBJ1-1, with 8 bases lining up with TRBD1. This CDR3 has 15 residues. Germline V lookup: CDR1 MDHEN, CDR2 SYDVKM. The V gene end was trimmed by 3 bases and the J gene end by 4 bases; junction bases not matched to a gene: 7. In nucleotides, the CDR3 is TGTGCCAGCAGTTTGTCAGGGGGCTATGGCACTGAAGCTTTCTTT. Translation: CASSLSGGYGTEAFF.

V is TRBV11-3 and J is TRBJ1-3; 11 bases match TRBD1. Germline V CDR1 and CDR2: SGHNT, YENEEA. The J segment lost 4 bases and the V segment lost 8 bases, leaving 4 bases of the junction unmatched. CDR3 length: 14 residues. CDR3 amino acids: CASGQGATGNTIYF. The CDR3 nucleotides read TGTGCCAGCGGACAGGGGGCTACGGGAAACACCATATATTTT.

V and J are TRBV7-9 and TRBJ1-4; maybe TRBD1 (5 bases). The ends were cut back, 1 base at V and 4 bases at J, with 10 bases in the middle. Germline-derived CDR1 and CDR2 are SEHNR and FQNEAQ (reference sequence). The CDR3 sequence is 15 residues long. This chain's CDR3 is CASSLGDRVNEKLFF. In nucleotides, the CDR3 is TGTGCCAGCAGCTTAGGAGACAGAGTTAATGAAAAACTGTTTTTT.

The V gene is TRBV5-1, the J gene TRBJ2-3, with 12 positions matching TRBD2. In germline, CDR1 is SGHRS, CDR2 YFSETQ. CDR3 size: 16 residues. The junction had 6 bases not matched to a gene; V was cut back by 3 bases and J by 4 bases. CDR3 DNA sequence: TGCGCCAGCAGCTCTAGCGGGGGGGCTGTAGCAGATACGCAGTATTTT. Its protein is CASSSSGGAVADTQYF.

J is TRBJ2-3 and V is TRBV7-2, with 7 bases matching TRBD2. V trimming: 5 bases; J trimming: 2 bases; junction bases outside the gene matches: 10. The CDR3 consists of 16 residues. Germline V gives CDR1 SGHTA, CDR2 FQGNSA. The CDR3 here is CASSPYRAGVTDTQYF. The DNA for the CDR3 is TGTGCCAGCAGCCCCTACCGGGCGGGGGTCACAGATACGCAGTATTTT.

The chain employs TRBV5-6 and TRBJ2-1; D remains unclear. Trimming took off 0 bases at V and 6 bases at J, with 13 bases between the two ends. The CDR3 totals 15 residues. Germline V gene data show CDR1 as SGHDT and CDR2 as YYEEEE. CDR3: CASSLDSNKANEQFF. In DNA, the CDR3 is TGTGCCAGCAGCTTGGACAGCAATAAAGCCAATGAGCAGTTCTTC.

The chain links TRBV7-9 to TRBJ2-1; TRBD2 aligns across 11 bases. The length of the CDR3 is 15 residues. The V gene's germline CDR1 is SEHNR and CDR2 FQNEAQ (reference sequence). After removal of 4 bases from V and 8 bases from J, the junction contained 7 bases not matched to a gene. In DNA, the CDR3 is TGTGCCAGCAGCTATATAGCGGGGGGGGACCATGAGCAGTTCTTC. Translated: CASSYIAGGDHEQFF.

This chain connects TRBV4-3 to TRBJ2-3; 7 bases align to TRBD1. The length of the CDR3 is 15 residues. V trimming: 0 bases; J trimming: 6 bases; junction bases outside the gene matches: 6. Germline CDR1 and CDR2: LGHNA and YSLEER. The CDR3 loop is CASSQEGVQGDTQYF. As DNA, the CDR3 is TGCGCCAGCAGCCAAGAGGGGGTACAGGGGGATACGCAGTATTTT.

This clone was recorded once. This sequence joins TRBV15 and TRBJ2-5; tentative D call: TRBD2 (6 bases). Germline V gene lookup returns CDR1 LNHNV and CDR2 YYDKDF (reference sequence). This CDR3 region has 14 residues. Trimming removed 6 bases at V and 5 bases at J, with 16 bases between. For the CDR3, the DNA is TGTGCCACCAGTGGAGCGGGCCCGGGGGAGACCCAGTACTTC. Translation gives CATSGAGPGETQYF.

In this sample, this clone turned up once. Here the CDR3 reads CASSHGHVGTGYRGYTF. The CDR3 DNA reads as TGTGCCAGTAGTCACGGCCATGTAGGCACCGGGTATAGAGGCTACACCTTC. The chain joins TRBV19 to TRBJ1-2; D not certain. The V end was cut by 5 bases, the J end by 8 bases, with 27 bases between. This CDR3 has 17 residues. The germline V gene encodes CDR1 LNHDA and CDR2 SQIVND (reference sequence). The full variable domain, with the rest looked up from reference TRBV19 and TRBJ1-2, is DGGITQSPKYLFRKEGQNVTLSCEQNLNHDAMYWYRQDPGQGLRLIYYSQIVNDFQKGDIAEGYSVSREKKESFPLTVTSAQKNPTAFYLCASSHGHVGTGYRGYTFGSGTRLTVV.

The V and J genes are TRBV4-3 and TRBJ2-5; a weak D match, TRBD1 (6 bases). CDR1 and CDR2 (germline): LGHNA, YSLEER. The length of the CDR3 is 13 residues. The V gene lost 3 bases and the J gene lost 3 bases, with 8 bases spanning the gap. The DNA for the CDR3 is TGCGCCAGCAGCCAGGACAGAGAAGAGACCCAGTACTTC. It codes for CASSQDREETQYF.

The chain is built from TRBV29-1 and TRBJ1-3; D call uncertain. CDR3 length equals 13 residues. Between the trimmed V and J ends, which lost 4 bases and 2 bases, there was a span of 9 bases. The germline V gene encodes CDR1 SQVTM and CDR2 ANQGSEA. This CDR3 is CSVVEGAGNTIYF. In DNA, the CDR3 is TGCAGCGTTGTGGAGGGAGCTGGAAACACCATATATTTT. Based on the CDR3 plus reference TRBV29-1 and TRBJ1-3, the full variable domain is SAVISQKPSRDICQRGTSLTIQCQVDSQVTMMFWYRQQPGQSLTLIATANQGSEATYESGFVIDKFPISRPNLTFSTLTVSNMSPEDSSIYLCSVVEGAGNTIYFGEGSWLTVV.

CDR3 protein: CASSPTGLSTDTQYF. In DNA, the CDR3 is TGTGCCAGCAGCCCCACAGGATTAAGCACAGATACGCAGTATTTT. The V gene is TRBV2, the J gene TRBJ2-3; D is possibly TRBD1 (5 bases). This CDR3 has 15 residues. V was pared by 6 bases and J by 0 bases, with 13 bases between. Germline V gives CDR1 SNHLY, CDR2 FYNNEI.

This chain connects TRBV7-9 to TRBJ1-2; TRBD1 is a possible D gene (6 bases). CDR3 length equals 16 residues. Germline loops: CDR1 SEHNR, CDR2 FQNEAQ (reference sequence). V was trimmed by 5 bases and J by 10 bases, leaving 26 bases between them. CDR3 nucleotide sequence: TGTGCCAGCAGCCCGTCCGGAACAGGGAGACATTACGACTACACCTTC. Protein: CASSPSGTGRHYDYTF. Using reference TRBV7-9 and TRBJ1-2 for the parts outside the CDR3, the full variable domain is DTGVSQNPRHKITKRGQNVTFRCDPISEHNRLYWYRQTLGQGPEFLTYFQNEAQLEKSRLLSDRFSAERPKGSFSTLEIQRTEQGDSAMYLCASSPSGTGRHYDYTFGSGTRLTVV.

The chain carries TRBV28 and TRBJ1-1, with D tentatively TRBD1 (6 bases). Germline V gene sequence: CDR1 MDHEN, CDR2 SYDVKM. This CDR3 has 12 amino acids. V was shortened by 6 bases and J by 7 bases, with 12 bases between the two germline ends. CDR3 in DNA: TGTGCCAGCAGGCAAGGGGGTAGTGAAGCTTTCTTT. Amino acids: CASRQGGSEAFF.

This rearrangement joins TRBV28 to TRBJ2-5, with TRBD2 as a possible D gene (6 bases). V lost 5 bases, J lost 5 bases, and 9 bases lay in between. The CDR3 sequence is 12 residues long. Germline values: CDR1 MDHEN, CDR2 SYDVKM. CDR3 residues: CASSAGSETQYF. CDR3 nucleotide sequence: TGTGCCAGCAGTGCGGGGTCGGAGACCCAGTACTTC. Combining the CDR3 with reference TRBV28 and TRBJ2-5 gives the whole variable domain DVKVTQSSRYLVKRTGEKVFLECVQDMDHENMFWYRQDPGLGLRLIYFSYDVKMKEKGDIPEGYSVSREKKERFSLILESASTNQTSMYLCASSAGSETQYFGPGTRLLVL.